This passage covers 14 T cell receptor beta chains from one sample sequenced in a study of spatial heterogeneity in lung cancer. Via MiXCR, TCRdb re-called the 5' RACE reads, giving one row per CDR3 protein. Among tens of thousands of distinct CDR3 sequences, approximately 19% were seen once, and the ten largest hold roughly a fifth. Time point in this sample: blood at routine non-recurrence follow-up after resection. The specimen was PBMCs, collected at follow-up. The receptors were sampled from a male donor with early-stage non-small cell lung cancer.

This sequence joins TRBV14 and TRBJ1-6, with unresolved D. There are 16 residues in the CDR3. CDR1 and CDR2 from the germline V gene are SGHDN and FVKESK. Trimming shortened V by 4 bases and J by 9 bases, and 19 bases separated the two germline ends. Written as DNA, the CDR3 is TGTGCCAGCAGCCGCCCTGGGCAGGCCTTTAGTTCACCCCTCCACTTT. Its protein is CASSRPGQAFSSPLHF.

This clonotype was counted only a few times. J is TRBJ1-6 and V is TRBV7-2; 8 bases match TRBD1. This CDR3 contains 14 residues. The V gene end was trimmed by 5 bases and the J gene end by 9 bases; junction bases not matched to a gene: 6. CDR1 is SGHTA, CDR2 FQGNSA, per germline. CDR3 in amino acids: CASSLGQGTSPLHF. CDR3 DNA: TGTGCCAGCAGCCTCGGACAGGGAACTTCACCCCTCCACTTT.

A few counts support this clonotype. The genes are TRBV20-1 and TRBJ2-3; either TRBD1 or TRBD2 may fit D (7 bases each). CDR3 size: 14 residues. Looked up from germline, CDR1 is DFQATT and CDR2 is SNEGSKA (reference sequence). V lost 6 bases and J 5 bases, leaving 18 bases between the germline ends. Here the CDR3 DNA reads TGCAGTGCCCCTGGGAGGGGGCCAGGAGATACGCAGTATTTT. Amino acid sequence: CSAPGRGPGDTQYF.

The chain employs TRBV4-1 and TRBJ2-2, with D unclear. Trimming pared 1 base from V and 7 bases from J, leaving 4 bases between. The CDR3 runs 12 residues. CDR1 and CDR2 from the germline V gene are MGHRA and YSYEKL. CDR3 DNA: TGCGCCAGCAGCCAAGTAGGCGGGGAGCTGTTTTTT. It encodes CASSQVGGELFF.

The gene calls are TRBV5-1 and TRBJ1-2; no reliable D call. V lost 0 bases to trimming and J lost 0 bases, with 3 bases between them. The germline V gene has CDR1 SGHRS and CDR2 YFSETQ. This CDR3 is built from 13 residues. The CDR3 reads CASSLEPNYGYTF. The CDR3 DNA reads TGCGCCAGCAGCTTGGAACCTAACTATGGCTACACCTTC.

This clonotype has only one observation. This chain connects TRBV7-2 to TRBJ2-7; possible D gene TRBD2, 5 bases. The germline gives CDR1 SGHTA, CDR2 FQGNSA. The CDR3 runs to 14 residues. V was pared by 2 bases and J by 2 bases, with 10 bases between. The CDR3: CASSLLGNTYEQYF. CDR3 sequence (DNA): TGTGCCAGCAGCTTACTCGGGAACACCTACGAGCAGTACTTC. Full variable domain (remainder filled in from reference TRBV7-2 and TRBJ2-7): GAGVSQSPSNKVTEKGKDVELRCDPISGHTALYWYRQSLGQGLEFLIYFQGNSAPDKSGLPSDRFSAERTGGSVSTLTIQRTQQEDSAVYLCASSLLGNTYEQYFGPGTRLTVT.

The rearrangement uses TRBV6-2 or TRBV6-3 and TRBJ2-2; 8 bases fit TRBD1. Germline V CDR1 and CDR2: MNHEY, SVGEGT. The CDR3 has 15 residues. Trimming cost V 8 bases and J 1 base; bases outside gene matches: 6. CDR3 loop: CASLTGTGNTGELFF. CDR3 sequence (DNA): TGTGCCAGCTTGACCGGGACAGGGAACACCGGGGAGCTGTTTTTT.

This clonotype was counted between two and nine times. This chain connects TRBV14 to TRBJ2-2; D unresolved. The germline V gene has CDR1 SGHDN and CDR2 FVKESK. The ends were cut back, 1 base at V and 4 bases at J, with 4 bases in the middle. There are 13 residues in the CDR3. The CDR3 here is CASSQGSTGELFF. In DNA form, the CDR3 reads TGTGCCAGCAGCCAAGGTAGCACCGGGGAGCTGTTTTTT.

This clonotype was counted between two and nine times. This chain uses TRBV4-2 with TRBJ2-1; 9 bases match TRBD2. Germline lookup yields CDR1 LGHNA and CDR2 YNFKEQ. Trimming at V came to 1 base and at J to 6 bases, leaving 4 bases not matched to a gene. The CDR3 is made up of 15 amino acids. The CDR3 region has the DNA TGTGCCAGCAGCCAAGCACTAGCGGGCGGCAATGAGCAGTTCTTC. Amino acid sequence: CASSQALAGGNEQFF.

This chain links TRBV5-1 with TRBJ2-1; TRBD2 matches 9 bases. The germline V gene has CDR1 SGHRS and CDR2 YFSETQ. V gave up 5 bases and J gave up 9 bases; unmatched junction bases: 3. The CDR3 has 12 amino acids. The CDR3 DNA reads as TGCGCCAGCAGTGCTAGCGGGGCTGAGCAGTTCTTC. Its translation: CASSASGAEQFF.

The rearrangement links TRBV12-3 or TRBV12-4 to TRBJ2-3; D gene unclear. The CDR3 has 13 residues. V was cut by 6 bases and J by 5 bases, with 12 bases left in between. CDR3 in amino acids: CASRLMVQDTQYF. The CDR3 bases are TGTGCCAGCAGGCTGATGGTTCAAGATACGCAGTATTTT.

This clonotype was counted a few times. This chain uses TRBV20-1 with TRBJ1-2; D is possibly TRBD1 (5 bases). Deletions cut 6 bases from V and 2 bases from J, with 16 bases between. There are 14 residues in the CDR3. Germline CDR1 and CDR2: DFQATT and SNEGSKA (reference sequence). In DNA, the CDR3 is TGCAGTGCCCTTGTGGCAGGGCGGAACTATGGCTACACCTTC. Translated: CSALVAGRNYGYTF.

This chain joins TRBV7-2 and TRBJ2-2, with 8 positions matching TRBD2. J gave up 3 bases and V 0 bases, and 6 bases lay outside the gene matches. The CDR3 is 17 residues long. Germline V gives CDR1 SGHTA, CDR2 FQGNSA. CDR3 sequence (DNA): TGTGCCAGCAGCTTAGCGCTACGCGGGAGGTACACCGGGGAGCTGTTTTTT. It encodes CASSLALRGRYTGELFF.

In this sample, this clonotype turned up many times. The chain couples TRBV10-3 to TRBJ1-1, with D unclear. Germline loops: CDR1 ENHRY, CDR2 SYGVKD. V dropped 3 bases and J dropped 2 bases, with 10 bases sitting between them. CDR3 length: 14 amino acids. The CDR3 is CAISDYGANTEAFF. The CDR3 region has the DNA TGTGCCATCAGTGATTACGGAGCAAACACTGAAGCTTTCTTT.